These 22 T cell receptor beta chains originate from one sample sequenced in a study of identical twins. MiXCR, run by TCRdb on the 5' RACE reads, gives a single entry per CDR3 protein. Of about 530,000 distinct CDR3 sequences listed, under 25% were seen once; the top ten hold 0.48%. These data were likewise used in another study, on yellow fever vaccine responses in identical twins.

Sequenced sample: CD4+ T cells sorted from blood. The receptor source for this set is a woman younger than 35 in good health.

This clonotype was seen a few times. The chain has TRBV5-1 and TRBJ2-2; D is ambiguous. This CDR3 has 15 amino acids. Trimming removed 0 bases at V and 6 bases at J, with 12 bases between. Per germline, CDR1 SGHRS and CDR2 YFSETQ. CDR3 sequence: CASSLDEVRSGELFF. The CDR3 DNA reads TGCGCCAGCAGCTTGGATGAAGTCCGGTCCGGGGAGCTGTTTTTT.

This chain uses TRBV12-3 or TRBV12-4 with TRBJ2-3, with D possibly being TRBD1 or TRBD2 (5 bases each). Deletions cut 3 bases from V and 1 base from J, with 11 bases between. The CDR3 spans 15 residues. The CDR3 here is CASSFWDPGTDTQYF. CDR3 DNA sequence: TGTGCCAGCAGTTTTTGGGACCCCGGCACAGATACGCAGTATTTT.

This chain joins TRBV6-5 and TRBJ2-3; D is undetermined. Trimming pared 4 bases from V and 1 base from J, leaving 18 bases between. Looked up from germline, CDR1 is MNHEY and CDR2 is SVGAGI. The CDR3 consists of 17 residues. The CDR3 protein is CASSSYLSHLGTDTQYF. The CDR3 coding sequence is TGTGCCAGCAGTTCCTATCTCTCGCACCTCGGCACAGATACGCAGTATTTT.

V usage is TRBV5-1 and J usage is TRBJ2-1; TRBD2 agrees at 13 bases. In germline, CDR1 is SGHRS, CDR2 YFSETQ. This CDR3 is 19 amino acids long. Trimming removed 4 bases from V and 0 bases from J; junction bases left unmatched: 10. This CDR3 reads CASSRSGTSGAASYNEQFF. As DNA, the CDR3 is TGCGCCAGCAGCAGGTCCGGGACTAGCGGGGCTGCCTCCTACAATGAGCAGTTCTTC.

The genes are TRBV7-9 and TRBJ1-2; D ambiguous. Per germline, CDR1 SEHNR and CDR2 FQNEAQ (reference sequence). There are 15 residues in the CDR3. Trimming pared 0 bases from V and 3 bases from J, leaving 11 bases between. CDR3 coding DNA: TGTGCCAGCAGCTTAGCGTCTAGGGAGGACTATGGCTACACCTTC. Its protein product is CASSLASREDYGYTF.

The chain employs TRBV5-6 and TRBJ2-2, with TRBD2 matching 7 bases. Looked up from germline, CDR1 is SGHDT and CDR2 is YYEEEE. The CDR3 runs to 16 residues. Unmatched junction bases numbered 4, after V lost 1 base and J lost 1 base. CDR3 nucleotides: TGTGCCAGCAGCTTGTTGGTAGCGGGGAACACCGGGGAGCTGTTTTTT. Protein: CASSLLVAGNTGELFF.

In this sample, this clonotype turned up once. The chain uses TRBV10-3 and TRBJ2-1, with D tentatively TRBD2 (5 bases). The V gene lost 6 bases and the J gene lost 10 bases, with 13 bases spanning the gap. The CDR3 has 12 residues. The germline CDR1 and CDR2 sequences are ENHRY and SYGVKD. CDR3 DNA: TGTGCCATCAGCCCGAATGGCGGGGAGCAGTTCTTC. Translating it yields CAISPNGGEQFF.

This clonotype was counted ten times or more. V and J are TRBV10-3 and TRBJ2-1; D is possibly TRBD1 or TRBD2 (5 bases each). CDR3 length: 14 amino acids. V dropped 2 bases and J dropped 10 bases, with 15 bases sitting between them. From germline, CDR1 is ENHRY and CDR2 SYGVKD. The CDR3 spells CAISEGDPMREQFF. The DNA of the CDR3 is TGTGCCATCAGTGAGGGGGACCCTATGCGGGAGCAGTTCTTC.

The J gene is TRBJ2-2, the V gene TRBV3-1, with a tentative D call TRBD2 (6 bases). The CDR3 is made up of 16 amino acids. Germline CDR1 LGHDT, CDR2 YNNKEL (reference sequence). Trimming stripped 3 bases from V and 5 bases from J, with 16 bases between. In nucleotides, the CDR3 is TGTGCCAGCAGCCAGACGCGGAGGGTTGGGACCGGGGAGCTGTTTTTT. Translating it yields CASSQTRRVGTGELFF.

This clonotype has only a few counts. This sequence joins TRBV7-9 and TRBJ1-1, with D unclear. V was shortened by 3 bases and J by 1 base, with 15 bases between the two germline ends. Per germline, CDR1 SEHNR and CDR2 FQNEAQ (reference sequence). The CDR3 is made up of 16 amino acids. The CDR3 DNA reads as TGTGCCAGCAGCTTTGATCCTGCGAAGAAGAACACTGAAGCTTTCTTT. This gives the protein CASSFDPAKKNTEAFF.

This clonotype was recorded at least ten times. The V gene is TRBV19, the J gene TRBJ1-2, with 8 bases matching TRBD1. Germline loops: CDR1 LNHDA, CDR2 SQIVND (reference sequence). There are 13 residues in the CDR3. V was pared by 7 bases and J by 4 bases, with 5 bases of the junction left unmatched. The CDR3 spells CASTDRAIYGYTF. In DNA form, the CDR3 reads TGTGCCAGTACGGACAGGGCGATCTATGGCTACACCTTC.

The chain links TRBV5-1 to TRBJ2-2; 9 positions match TRBD1. V dropped 4 bases and J dropped 0; count of bases not matched to a gene: 13. Germline CDR1 SGHRS, CDR2 YFSETQ. The CDR3 consists of 19 residues. DNA for the CDR3: TGCGCCAGCAGCCTTTTCCCGGGACAGGGTTTGTCGAACACCGGGGAGCTGTTTTTT. Translation gives CASSLFPGQGLSNTGELFF.

This clonotype was seen a handful of times. The rearrangement joins TRBV12-3 or TRBV12-4 to TRBJ2-5; D gene ambiguous. Trimming removed 1 base at V and 5 bases at J, with 11 bases between. The CDR3 runs 14 residues. CDR3 DNA: TGTGCCAGCAGTTTAGGCGGAAGTCGCGAGACCCAGTACTTC. Amino acid sequence: CASSLGGSRETQYF.

This clonotype was picked up a small number of times. The V and J genes are TRBV28 and TRBJ2-7; maybe TRBD1 (5 bases). The CDR3 has 13 amino acids. V was shortened by 10 bases and J by 3 bases, with 16 bases between the two germline ends. Germline V CDR1 and CDR2: MDHEN, SYDVKM. In DNA, the CDR3 is TGTGCCAACAGGATCGGCAGGTACTACGAGCAGTACGTC. This gives the protein CANRIGRYYEQYV.

The chain uses TRBV6-1 and TRBJ2-5; D possibly corresponds to TRBD2 (6 bases). Germline assignment: CDR1 MNHNS and CDR2 SASEGT. Trimming took 7 bases from V and 5 from J, leaving 14 bases between them. This CDR3 contains 13 residues. This chain's CDR3 is CASNTEGRETQYF. CDR3 bases: TGTGCCAGCAACACGGAGGGCCGGGAGACCCAGTACTTC.

The chain joins TRBV10-1 to TRBJ2-2, with D possibly TRBD1 on 6 matching bases. Germline V gene data show CDR1 as WNHNN and CDR2 as SYGVQD (reference sequence). The CDR3 length is 13 residues. Between the trimmed V and J ends, which lost 6 bases and 5 bases, there was a span of 10 bases. CDR3 DNA sequence: TGCGCCAGCAGATCACAGGGAACCGGGGAGCTGTTTTTT. Amino acid sequence: CASRSQGTGELFF.

This sequence joins TRBV12-3 or TRBV12-4 and TRBJ2-6; D remains unclear. The CDR3 runs to 14 residues. The V end lost 10 bases, the J end lost 0 bases, and 10 bases lay between the germline ends. This CDR3 is CAIQRTSGANVLTF. CDR3 in DNA: TGTGCCATACAGAGGACCTCTGGGGCCAACGTCCTGACTTTC.

This clonotype appeared a few times. J is TRBJ1-1 and V is TRBV6-5; D gene unclear. The CDR3 loop spans 15 amino acids. V was cut by 4 bases and J by 1 base, with 13 bases left in between. Germline assignment: CDR1 MNHEY and CDR2 SVGAGI. The chain's CDR3 is CASSSPLQGNTEAFF. DNA for the CDR3: TGTGCCAGCAGTTCCCCCCTCCAAGGGAACACTGAAGCTTTCTTT.

J is TRBJ2-7 and V is TRBV4-2; TRBD2 might be the D (5 bases). V was trimmed by 1 base and J by 0 bases, leaving 16 bases between them. Germline CDR1 LGHNA, CDR2 YNFKEQ. CDR3 length: 17 residues. The CDR3 bases are TGTGCCAGCAGCCAAGCGGAAGGAAGCGGCCCCTCCTACGAGCAGTACTTC. Amino acids: CASSQAEGSGPSYEQYF.

J is TRBJ2-2 and V is TRBV11-2; 9 nucleotides align to TRBD1. The junction had 6 bases not matched to a gene; V was cut back by 6 bases and J by 7 bases. The CDR3 is 14 residues long. Germline CDR1 reads SGHAT; CDR2 reads FQNNGV. This chain's CDR3 is CASRRTGAGGELFF. The CDR3 DNA follows: TGTGCCAGCAGGCGGACAGGGGCGGGCGGGGAGCTGTTTTTT.

This clonotype was counted a few times. This chain uses TRBV2 with TRBJ2-3, with D possibly being TRBD1 (6 bases). Germline-derived CDR1 and CDR2 are SNHLY and FYNNEI. Trimming pared 5 bases from V and 2 bases from J, leaving 20 bases between. This CDR3 contains 17 residues. The CDR3 reads CASSRKVAVGATDTQYF. As DNA, the CDR3 is TGTGCCAGCAGTAGAAAAGTGGCCGTGGGGGCCACAGATACGCAGTATTTT.

The chain has TRBV20-1 and TRBJ1-5; D gene uncertain. The V gene's germline CDR1 is DFQATT and CDR2 SNEGSKA (reference sequence). The ends were cut back, 4 bases at V and 3 bases at J, with 19 bases in the middle. This CDR3 contains 16 residues. CDR3 in amino acids: CSATEVGRVDNQPQHF. The CDR3 DNA reads as TGCAGTGCTACGGAAGTTGGCCGAGTAGACAATCAGCCCCAGCATTTT.